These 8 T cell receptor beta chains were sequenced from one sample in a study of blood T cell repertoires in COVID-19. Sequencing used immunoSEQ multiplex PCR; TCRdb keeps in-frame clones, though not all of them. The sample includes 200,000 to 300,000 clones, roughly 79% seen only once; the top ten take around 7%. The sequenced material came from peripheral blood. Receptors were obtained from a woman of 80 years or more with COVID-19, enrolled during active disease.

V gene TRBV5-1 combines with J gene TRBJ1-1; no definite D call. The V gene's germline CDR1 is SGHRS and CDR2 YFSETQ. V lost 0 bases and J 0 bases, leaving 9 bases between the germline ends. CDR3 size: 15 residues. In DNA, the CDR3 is TGCGCCAGCAGCTTGGGGATGACACTGAACACTGAAGCTTTCTTT. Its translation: CASSLGMTLNTEAFF.

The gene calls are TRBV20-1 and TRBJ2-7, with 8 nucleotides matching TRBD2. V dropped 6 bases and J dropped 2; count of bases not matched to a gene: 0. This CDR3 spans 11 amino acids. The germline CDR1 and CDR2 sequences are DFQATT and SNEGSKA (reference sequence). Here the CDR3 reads CSAGGAYEQYF. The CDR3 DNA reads TGCAGTGCCGGGGGGGCCTACGAGCAGTACTTC.

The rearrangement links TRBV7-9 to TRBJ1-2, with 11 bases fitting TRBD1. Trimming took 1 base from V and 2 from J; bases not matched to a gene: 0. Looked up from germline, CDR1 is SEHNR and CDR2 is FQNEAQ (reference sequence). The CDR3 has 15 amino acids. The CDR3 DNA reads TGTGCCAGCAGCTTAGGGACAGGGGGCAACTATGGCTACACCTTC. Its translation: CASSLGTGGNYGYTF. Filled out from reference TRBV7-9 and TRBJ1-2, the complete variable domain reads DTGVSQNPRHKITKRGQNVTFRCDPISEHNRLYWYRQTLGQGPEFLTYFQNEAQLEKSRLLSDRFSAERPKGSFSTLEIQRTEQGDSAMYLCASSLGTGGNYGYTFGSGTRLTVV.

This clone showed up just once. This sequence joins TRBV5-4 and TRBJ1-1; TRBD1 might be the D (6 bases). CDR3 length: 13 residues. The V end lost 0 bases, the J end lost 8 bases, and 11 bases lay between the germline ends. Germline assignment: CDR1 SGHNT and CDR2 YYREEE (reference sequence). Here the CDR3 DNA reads TGTGCCAGCAGCTTGGGGACAGCTCCGGAAGCTTTCTTT. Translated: CASSLGTAPEAFF.

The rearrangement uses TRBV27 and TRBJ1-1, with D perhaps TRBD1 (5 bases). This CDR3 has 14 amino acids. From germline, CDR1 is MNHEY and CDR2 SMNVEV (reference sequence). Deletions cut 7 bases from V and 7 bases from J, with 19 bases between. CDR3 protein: CASTLGRGASEAFF. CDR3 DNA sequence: TGTGCCAGCACCCTCGGGCGGGGCGCAAGTGAAGCTTTCTTT.

CDR3 nucleotide sequence: TGTGCCAGCAGGACCTCAGCCCGGCAGGGGAGCCAGCCCCAGCATTTT. Translating gives CASRTSARQGSQPQHF. The chain couples TRBV27 to TRBJ1-5; weak D call: TRBD1 (6 bases). Trimming took off 6 bases at V and 7 bases at J, with 22 bases between the two ends. The CDR3 is made up of 16 amino acids. The germline CDR1 and CDR2 sequences are MNHEY and SMNVEV (reference sequence).

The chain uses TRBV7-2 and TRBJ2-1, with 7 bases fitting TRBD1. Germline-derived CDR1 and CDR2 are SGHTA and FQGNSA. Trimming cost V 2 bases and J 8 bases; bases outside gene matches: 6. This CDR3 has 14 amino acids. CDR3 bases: TGTGCCAGCAGCTTAAACAGGGGTAGAGATGAGCAGTTCTTC. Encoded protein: CASSLNRGRDEQFF.

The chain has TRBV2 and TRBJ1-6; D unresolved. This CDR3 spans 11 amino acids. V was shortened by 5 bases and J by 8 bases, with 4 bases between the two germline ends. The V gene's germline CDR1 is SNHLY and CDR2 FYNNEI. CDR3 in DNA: TGTGCCAGCAGTACGGATTCACCCCTCCACTTT. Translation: CASSTDSPLHF.